Listed below are T cell receptor beta chains from one sample, sequenced in a study of vaccination effects on CD4 cells after COVID-19. The antigens these receptors bind are not known. Measured with immunoSEQ multiplex PCR; TCRdb has only the in-frame clones, and not every one. The sample lists approximately 74,000 clones, approximately 73% occurring once. Sequenced here: CD4+ T cells from PBMCs cultured without peptide, sampled after COVID-19 vaccination. The receptor set was obtained from a human donor who received a COVID-19 vaccine. Both conserved end residues are part of each CDR3. The D gene is left open where the match is weak. The listing skips clone size in some rows; elsewhere it reads once, few, many or a size class.

j_call d_call clone_size v_call cdr3_aa cdr3_nt
TRBJ2-3 - - TRBV27 CASKGDSTDTQYF TGTGCCTCCAAGGGGGATAGCACAGATACGCAGTATTTT
TRBJ1-3 - - TRBV2 CASSELGTSGNTIYF TGTGCCAGCAGTGAGCTTGGGACATCTGGAAACACCATATATTTT
TRBJ1-6 - - TRBV6-6 CASQDGNSPLHF TGTGCCAGCCAGGACGGTAATTCACCCCTCCACTTT
TRBJ1-2 TRBD1 - TRBV3-1/TRBV3-2 CASTPGGNRGYTF TGTGCCAGCACCCCAGGGGGAAATCGGGGCTACACCTTC
TRBJ2-1 - - TRBV7-3 CASSPQGRGYNEQFF TGTGCCAGCAGTCCCCAGGGACGCGGCTACAATGAGCAGTTCTTC
TRBJ2-3 - - TRBV10-1 CASSEYTDTQYF TGCGCCAGCAGTGAGTACACAGATACGCAGTATTTT
TRBJ1-1 - - TRBV18 CASSLRGGSNTEAFF TGTGCCAGCTCACTCCGCGGGGGAAGCAACACTGAAGCTTTCTTT
TRBJ1-2 - once TRBV4-3 CASSRREGVYGYTF TGCGCCAGCAGCCGAAGAGAGGGGGTCTATGGCTACACCTTC
TRBJ2-5 TRBD2 - TRBV7-2 CASSPPVAGAPQAQYF TGTGCCAGCAGCCCCCCCGTAGCGGGGGCCCCACAGGCCCAGTACTTC
TRBJ2-2 - - TRBV6-5 CASRKRRNTGELFF TGTGCCAGCCGGAAAAGAAGGAACACCGGGGAGCTGTTTTTT
TRBJ2-2 TRBD1 - TRBV6-5 CASDPGGSTGELFF TGTGCCAGCGACCCAGGGGGTAGCACCGGGGAGCTGTTTTTT
TRBJ2-5 TRBD2 - TRBV2 CASGLAGRNQETQYF TGTGCCAGCGGACTAGCGGGTAGGAACCAAGAGACCCAGTACTTC
TRBJ2-3 - few TRBV15 CATAHTSSTDTQYF TGTGCCACCGCTCACACCTCTAGCACAGATACGCAGTATTTT
TRBJ2-1 - - TRBV19 CASRHPSSNEQFF TGTGCCAGTAGACACCCCAGTAGCAATGAGCAGTTCTTC
TRBJ2-6 - - TRBV27 CASSLSVVPWANVLTF TGTGCCAGCAGTTTATCGGTGGTCCCCTGGGCCAACGTCCTGACTTTC
TRBJ1-4 - - TRBV2 CASSEPDEKLFF TGTGCCAGCAGTGAACCCGATGAAAAACTGTTTTTT
TRBJ1-5 - few TRBV28 CASSPGGRGNQPQHF TGTGCCAGCAGTCCCGGGGGGAGGGGCAATCAGCCCCAGCATTTT
TRBJ1-5 TRBD1 - TRBV24-1 CATSESSGTENQPQHF TGTGCCACCAGTGAATCCTCCGGGACAGAGAATCAGCCCCAGCATTTT
TRBJ2-2 - - TRBV6-5 CASRDANTGELFF TGTGCCAGCAGAGACGCGAACACCGGGGAGCTGTTTTTT
TRBJ2-4 - - TRBV10-2 CASSEGRLAKNIQYF TGCGCCAGCAGTGAGGGCCGTTTAGCCAAAAACATTCAGTACTTC
TRBJ2-1 - - TRBV2 CASSSSMVEQFF TGTGCCAGCAGTTCGAGTATGGTTGAGCAGTTCTTC
TRBJ2-1 - - TRBV6-5 CASSRGSNEQFF TGTGCCAGCAGTAGAGGAAGCAATGAGCAGTTCTTC
TRBJ2-2 - - TRBV4-1 CASSPDFGELFF TGCGCCAGCAGCCCCGATTTTGGGGAGCTGTTTTTT
TRBJ2-1 TRBD1 - TRBV30 CAWSYRDRGPEENNEQFF TGTGCCTGGAGTTACCGGGACAGGGGGCCCGAAGAAAACAATGAGCAGTTCTTC
TRBJ1-2 - - TRBV5-6 CASSVIRDVYYGYTF TGTGCCAGCAGCGTGATAAGGGACGTTTACTATGGCTACACCTTC
TRBJ2-5 - - TRBV7-2 CASRPTQETQYF TGTGCCAGCAGACCCACTCAAGAGACCCAGTACTTC
TRBJ2-2 TRBD1 - TRBV28 CASSWGQGITGELFF TGTGCCAGCAGTTGGGGACAGGGTATCACCGGGGAGCTGTTTTTT
TRBJ2-2 TRBD1 - TRBV6-5 CASRETGGGTGELFF TGTGCCAGCAGGGAGACAGGGGGAGGCACCGGGGAGCTGTTTTTT
TRBJ1-5 TRBD1 - TRBV5-8 CASSGRTGVQKPQHF TGTGCCAGCAGCGGGCGGACAGGGGTACAAAAGCCCCAGCATTTT
TRBJ1-2 TRBD1 - TRBV7-2 CASSLVRGQGLDAF TGTGCCAGCAGCTTAGTACGCGGACAGGGGTTAGACGCCTTC
TRBJ1-1 TRBD1 - TRBV6-5 CASRREQGANTEAFF TGTGCCAGCAGGAGGGAACAGGGGGCGAACACTGAAGCTTTCTTT